The text below deals with one T cell receptor beta chain. Antigen specificity is unknown. CD45RO negativity and positive selection for CCR7 defined naive CD8 cells, a population that excluded terminally differentiated effector memory CD45RA+ cells. These data are taken from a study of shared clonotypes between healthy human individuals. Study-wide points: Rarefaction showed that sequencing of sorted subsets was incomplete (despite large depth). A small donor pool kept down the genetic and exposure-history diversity that was represented. Shared across several donors were roughly 4.8% of the naive CD4 clonotypes. Clonotypes shared by all four donors outscored non-shared clonotypes in generation probability.

Libraries were prepared by immunoSEQ multiplex PCR; TCRdb keeps only in-frame clonotypes and omits some of them. Of millions of clones in the sample, roughly 94% were seen once. The CDR3 totals 15 residues. Per the germline V gene, CDR1 is LNHNV and CDR2 is YYDKDF (reference sequence). The junction had 7 bases not matched to a gene; V was cut back by 1 base and J by 5 bases. The sequence was obtained from a man in his late teens or twenties in good health. Sequences were obtained from naive CD8+ T cells sorted from blood. The chain joins TRBV15 to TRBJ2-7; 8 bases map to TRBD1. CDR3 protein: CATSRVVDRAHEQYF. CDR3 DNA sequence: TGTGCCACCAGCAGAGTGGTGGACAGGGCCCACGAGCAGTACTTC. Full variable domain (remainder filled in from reference TRBV15 and TRBJ2-7): DAMVIQNPRYQVTQFGKPVTLSCSQTLNHNVMYWYQQKSSQAPKLLFHYYDKDFNNEADTPDNFQSRRPNTSFCFLDIRSPGLGDTAMYLCATSRVVDRAHEQYFGPGTRLTVT.